The text below deals with one TCR beta chain. There is no known antigen for this receptor. No quality values exist for individual bases; no much larger clone is one base distant. This sample's time point label indicates: cycle 1 day 1 (C1D1), immediately before nivolumab initiation. Relapse after autologous stem cell transplantation had occurred in all trial patients, and cohorts A, B and C were distinguished by prior brentuximab vedotin exposure. The trial cohort included 55 to 65 patients with relapsed/refractory classical Hodgkin lymphoma, and each patient had a best overall response of complete response, partial response or progressive disease. Trial patients were treated with single-agent nivolumab in the multi-cohort phase II CheckMate 205 trial. An independent review committee assessed best overall response using the 2007 International Working Group response criteria. Trial PBMCs were collected just before the start of nivolumab (C1D1) and during therapy at cycle 2 day 1 and cycle 4 day 1. After peripheral blood was drawn into 8 mL Vacutainer Cell Preparation Tubes, PBMCs were isolated by centrifugation and then cryopreserved.

The data stem from a study of PD-1 blockade in classical Hodgkin lymphoma (dated by TCRdb to 2020 to 2021). With respect to the entire study: Nivolumab dosing was 3 mg/kg intravenously every 2 weeks, continuing until either disease progression or unacceptable toxicity. The study used CyTOF and TCR beta sequencing to define a peripheral blood immune signature of response to PD-1 blockade in classical Hodgkin lymphoma.

Genomic DNA was isolated using the Qiagen DNeasy kit from unsorted PBMCs as well as from negatively selected CD4+ and CD8+ fractions. Amplification of TCR beta CDR3 regions was done by immunoSEQ multiplex PCR with primers that anneal to V and J segments. A synthetic immune receptor repertoire was used to minimize amplification bias, and any residual bias was removed computationally once sequencing was done. Under the source paper's analysis protocol: Custom Python scripts were used to quantify repertoire diversity as the Shannon entropy index. The unsorted, CD4+ and CD8+ repertoires were each analyzed separately, with the exception of combined analyses, where CD4+ and CD8+ sequences were merged in silico. A clone counted as expanded when the clone's frequency after treatment rose at least 2-fold relative to C1D1, and clones undetected at baseline were given a pseudocount of 0.5. Clones with 0 or 1 copy at C1D1 were defined as singleton clones, while clones with 2 or more copies were defined as non-singleton clones. By matching protein sequences in sorted samples from the same patient, clones expanded in unsorted samples were annotated as CD4+, CD8+ or unknown. Wilcoxon tests were applied to paired samples to test diversity changes from C1D1 to C4D1. This is the immuneACCESS table as TCRdb keeps it, with only in-frame sequences that have V and J called. A part of the clones is gone; compared with another copy, unresolved V genes explain less than half, and the rest is unexplained. That table supplies the V and J calls and clone size; D and trimming were determined from the DNA. This sample comprises tens of thousands of clones, 75% to 90% of them detected only once. The ten largest clones take up under 25% of the sample.

The paper's findings and limits, for the study overall: A significant rise by C4D1 was seen in CD4+ but not CD8+ TCR diversity (p=0.0027 vs p=0.16), with the rise being most apparent in complete responders (p=0.02). The study covered only a single clinical trial cohort, and the causes of the repertoire differences, possibly disease activity or prior therapy, were still not defined. Baseline TCR diversity was reported as lower in newly diagnosed patients than in healthy donors, and lower still in relapsed/refractory patients. Among trial patients, those achieving complete response had baseline diversity similar to that of newly diagnosed patients, while diversity was significantly lower in partial responders and progressors. Diversity was lower in patients who began nivolumab less than 1 year after ASCT, so these patients were left out of later analyses to avoid confounding by immune reconstitution.

From cysteine to phenylalanine, the CDR3 is 15 amino acids long. The entry retains the CDR3 DNA only, 45 bases that are in frame from base 1. At the junction V is shortened by 5 bases and J by 8 bases, with 18 bases in between. Via the germline V gene (reference sequence), CDR1 is PRHDT and CDR2 FYEKMQ. The sequenced sample was peripheral blood mononuclear cells (PBMCs), obtained at baseline. The origin of this receptor is a human donor with classical Hodgkin lymphoma. Recombination connected TRBV13 to TRBJ1-4; the best D guess is TRBD1, with 6 bases matching. This receptor carries the CDR3 CASSPAATGREKLFF. The nucleotides read TGTGCCAGCAGCCCAGCGGCCACAGGGAGGGAAAAACTGTTTTTT. With the portions outside the CDR3 filled from the reference TRBV13 and TRBJ1-4 genes, the complete variable region becomes AAGVIQSPRHLIKEKRETATLKCYPIPRHDTVYWYQQGPGQDPQFLISFYEKMQSDKGSIPDRFSAQQFSDYHSELNMSSLELGDSALYFCASSPAATGREKLFFGSGTQLSVL.